This T cell receptor beta chain is drawn from a study of blood T cell repertoires in COVID-19. Trimming cost V 1 base and J 3 bases, with 12 bases left between them. Looked up from germline, CDR1 is MGHRA and CDR2 is YSYEKL. The CDR3 contains 15 residues. Clones were sequenced by immunoSEQ multiplex PCR, and TCRdb holds only the in-frame ones, with some missing. Of about 380,000 clones listed, around 87% were seen once; the top ten hold 1.3%. This receptor was taken from a man aged 25 to 45 who had recovered from COVID-19. This chain connects TRBV4-1 to TRBJ1-2; D unresolved. Sequences were obtained from PBMCs or T cells enriched from blood (not recorded which). The CDR3 nucleotides are TGCGCCAGCAGCCAAGTTCTCAGAAGTGACTATGGCTACACCTTC. This encodes CASSQVLRSDYGYTF.